The 17 T cell receptor beta chains below were found in one sample sequenced in a study of T-cell reconstitution after alpha-beta-depleted transplantation in children. Construction of the TCRbeta library involved unique molecular identifiers. MiXCR, applied by TCRdb to the PCR reads, yields one record per CDR3 protein. The table shows some 460,000 distinct CDR3 sequences, with around 16% occurring only once. The sequencing used PBMCs, mostly from graft donor cells, collected 360 days after TCRalphabeta/CD19-depleted stem cell transplant. Every receptor here comes from a boy under three years old who had a stem cell transplant for Wiskott-Aldrich syndrome, so the T cells may come from the graft donor.

This clonotype was counted a few times. The chain links TRBV7-2 to TRBJ1-1; D is undetermined. This CDR3 has 12 residues. The germline V gene has CDR1 SGHTA and CDR2 FQGNSA. The V end lost 2 bases, the J end lost 7 bases, and 8 bases lay between the germline ends. CDR3 bases: TGTGCCAGCAGCTTATACGGCGGTGAAGCTTTCTTT. Residues: CASSLYGGEAFF.

This clonotype has ten or more counts. DNA of the CDR3: TGTGCCAGCAGTTTATTTGGGACAGGGGATCAAAACATTCAGTACTTC. Encoded protein: CASSLFGTGDQNIQYF. The rearrangement uses TRBV12-3 or TRBV12-4 and TRBJ2-4; 10 bases line up with TRBD1. The CDR3 consists of 16 residues. J was trimmed by 5 bases and V by 2 bases; bases with no gene match: 6.

This clonotype was picked up one time. The V call is TRBV19, the J call TRBJ2-5, with TRBD1 matching over 11 bases. Germline V gives CDR1 LNHDA, CDR2 SQIVND (reference sequence). Trimming removed 2 bases from V and 2 bases from J; junction bases left unmatched: 7. The CDR3 sequence is 17 residues long. CDR3 in DNA: TGTGCCAGTAGTATACGGGACAGGGGGAGGACACAAGAGACCCAGTACTTC. Translation: CASSIRDRGRTQETQYF.

The J gene is TRBJ2-7, the V gene TRBV2; 11 bases are shared with TRBD2. CDR3 length: 15 residues. From germline, CDR1 is SNHLY and CDR2 FYNNEI. V trimming: 6 bases; J trimming: 4 bases; junction bases outside the gene matches: 8. CDR3 amino acids: CASRKETSGKYEQYF. DNA for the CDR3: TGTGCCAGCAGGAAAGAGACTAGCGGGAAGTACGAGCAGTACTTC.

The CDR3 spells CSVLDDRANYGYTF. DNA for the CDR3: TGCAGCGTATTGGACGACCGAGCTAACTATGGCTACACCTTC. V is TRBV29-1 and J is TRBJ1-2; D is uncertain. Germline V gives CDR1 SQVTM, CDR2 ANQGSEA. V was pared by 6 bases and J by 0 bases, with 14 bases between. The CDR3 extends over 14 amino acids.

A few counts support this clonotype. This chain joins TRBV24-1 and TRBJ2-1; the match to TRBD1 covers 7 bases. Germline trimming cut 6 bases from V and 9 bases from J; bases unmatched to any gene: 4. CDR1 is KGHDR and CDR2 is SFDVKD in the germline V gene. The CDR3 extends over 12 amino acids. CDR3 region: CATSSTGVEQFF. The CDR3 DNA reads as TGTGCCACCAGTTCAACAGGGGTTGAGCAGTTCTTC.

This clonotype has only a few counts. DNA of the CDR3: TGCAGTGCTAGGCCCGGTAGCTCCTACAATGAGCAGTTCTTC. Protein sequence: CSARPGSSYNEQFF. The chain couples TRBV20-1 to TRBJ2-1; D unclear. Germline CDR1 DFQATT, CDR2 SNEGSKA (reference sequence). The CDR3 length is 14 residues. The V end lost 3 bases, the J end lost 0 bases, and 9 bases lay between the germline ends.

CDR3 DNA sequence: TGTGCCAGCAGTTTCAGTGGGCTGTACGAGCAGTACTTC. Residues: CASSFSGLYEQYF. This chain connects TRBV6-5 to TRBJ2-7; D unclear. This CDR3 has 13 residues. The ends were cut back, 4 bases at V and 4 bases at J, with 11 bases in the middle. Germline lookup yields CDR1 MNHEY and CDR2 SVGAGI.

V usage is TRBV30 and J usage is TRBJ2-7; TRBD2 matches at 14 bases. CDR1 and CDR2 from the germline V gene are GTSNPN and SVGIG (reference sequence). With V trimmed by 7 bases and J by 4 bases, 12 bases remained unmatched. CDR3 size: 16 residues. CDR3 in amino acids: CAFWTSGRLRGYEQYF. The DNA of the CDR3 is TGTGCCTTCTGGACTAGCGGGAGGCTCCGAGGTTACGAGCAGTACTTC.

At least ten counts were recorded for this clonotype. V is TRBV12-3 or TRBV12-4 and J is TRBJ2-2; D is ambiguous. V was pared by 7 bases and J by 2 bases, with 11 bases between. This CDR3 spans 14 amino acids. CDR3 nucleotide sequence: TGTGCCAGCACCCTTCTGTTTAACACCGGGGAGCTGTTTTTT. Translation gives CASTLLFNTGELFF.

The rearrangement joins TRBV5-1 to TRBJ2-3; D perhaps matches TRBD2 (5 bases). V was trimmed by 2 bases and J by 4 bases, leaving 11 bases between them. The V gene's germline CDR1 is SGHRS and CDR2 YFSETQ. The CDR3 is 14 amino acids. The CDR3 nucleotides read TGCGCCAGCAGCTTATTAGCGTCGGCAGATACGCAGTATTTT. Its protein is CASSLLASADTQYF.

V is TRBV30 and J is TRBJ2-7; 8 bases line up with TRBD1. CDR3 size: 13 residues. Germline V gene sequence: CDR1 GTSNPN, CDR2 SVGIG (reference sequence). V gave up 3 bases and J gave up 1 base; unmatched junction bases: 2. In nucleotides, the CDR3 is TGTGCCTGGAGCAGGGGGCTTTCCTACGAGCAGTACTTC. Translation gives CAWSRGLSYEQYF.

This clonotype turned up a few times. The genes are TRBV7-2 and TRBJ2-4; perhaps TRBD1 as D (7 bases). Germline V gives CDR1 SGHTA, CDR2 FQGNSA. The V gene lost 5 bases and the J gene lost 1 base, with 15 bases spanning the gap. There are 16 residues in the CDR3. The CDR3 region is CASSPAGGRAKNIQYF. In nucleotides, the CDR3 is TGTGCCAGCAGCCCCGCAGGGGGGAGGGCCAAAAACATTCAGTACTTC.

In its sample, this clonotype was seen a few times. The V and J genes are TRBV11-2 and TRBJ2-1; D is possibly TRBD2 (6 bases). The CDR3 covers 13 residues. Germline CDR1 reads SGHAT; CDR2 reads FQNNGV. V lost 5 bases and J lost 6, with 11 bases in between. As DNA, the CDR3 is TGTGCCAGCAGCCACGGGACTTTCAATGAGCAGTTCTTC. Translated, it gives CASSHGTFNEQFF.

CDR3 protein: CASSIKGAAIAKNIQYF. The CDR3 region has the DNA TGTGCCAGTAGTATTAAGGGGGCAGCCATAGCCAAAAACATTCAGTACTTC. The chain couples TRBV19 to TRBJ2-4; 7 positions agree with TRBD1. Trimming took 3 bases from V and 0 from J; bases not matched to a gene: 8. There are 17 residues in the CDR3. CDR1 is LNHDA and CDR2 is SQIVND in the germline V gene (reference sequence). Filled out from reference TRBV19 and TRBJ2-4, the complete variable domain reads DGGITQSPKYLFRKEGQNVTLSCEQNLNHDAMYWYRQDPGQGLRLIYYSQIVNDFQKGDIAEGYSVSREKKESFPLTVTSAQKNPTAFYLCASSIKGAAIAKNIQYFGAGTRLSVL.

The genes are TRBV11-2 and TRBJ2-7; the D is unclear. CDR3 length: 12 residues. V was pared by 4 bases and J by 6 bases, with 10 bases between. Germline values: CDR1 SGHAT, CDR2 FQNNGV. CDR3 sequence reads: CASSSFLGEQYF. CDR3 sequence (DNA): TGTGCCAGCAGCTCCTTCCTAGGCGAGCAGTACTTC.

This clonotype was found a few times. The V gene is TRBV7-9, the J gene TRBJ2-3; D is ambiguous. V was cut by 2 bases and J by 3 bases, with 15 bases left in between. Germline CDR1 SEHNR, CDR2 FQNEAQ (reference sequence). CDR3 size: 16 residues. In DNA, the CDR3 is TGTGCCAGCAGCTTACCCGCTCCGGTGCGGACAGATACGCAGTATTTT. Protein: CASSLPAPVRTDTQYF.